The 22 T cell receptor beta chains below all came from one sample that was sequenced in a study of long-term antiretroviral therapy in people with HIV. At the survey level, the v3.0 immunoSEQ assay was run. The assay was immunoSEQ multiplex PCR, and TCRdb's table has in-frame clones only and misses some. Altogether almost 35,000 clones are present, 94% being singletons, with the ten largest covering about 4%. The sequencing used unsorted PBMCs, collected around 5.5 years after starting antiretroviral therapy. The receptors derive from a woman between 45 and 60 years old with HIV.

The V call is TRBV6-4, the J call TRBJ1-1; D might be TRBD1 (6 bases). Germline lookup yields CDR1 MRHNA and CDR2 SNTAGT. V lost 6 bases to trimming and J lost 1 base, with 24 bases between them. The CDR3 runs 18 residues. DNA for the CDR3: TGTGCCAGCAGCCCGAGGGGGGGGCGCATGCTCGAGAACACTGAAGCTTTCTTT. The encoded protein is CASSPRGGRMLENTEAFF.

V gene TRBV5-5 combines with J gene TRBJ2-7; possible D gene TRBD1, 7 bases. The V gene lost 1 base and the J gene lost 6 bases, with 17 bases spanning the gap. The germline gives CDR1 SGHKS, CDR2 YYEKEE (reference sequence). The CDR3 has 15 amino acids. CDR3 nucleotides: TGTGCCAGCAGCTTGACGTCAGGGGGGTTCACCGAGCAGTACTTC. This gives the protein CASSLTSGGFTEQYF.

This chain joins TRBV9 and TRBJ2-3; TRBD2 matches at 14 bases. Germline trimming cut 3 bases from V and 2 bases from J; bases unmatched to any gene: 5. The CDR3 has 17 amino acids. Germline CDR1 is SGDLS and CDR2 is YYNGEE. The chain's CDR3 is CASSDWTSGGTTDTQYF. CDR3 DNA sequence: TGTGCCAGCAGCGATTGGACTAGCGGGGGGACCACAGATACGCAGTATTTT. The variable domain in full, with the rest retrieved from reference TRBV9 and TRBJ2-3, is DSGVTQTPKHLITATGQRVTLRCSPRSGDLSVYWYQQSLDQGLQFLIQYYNGEERAKGNILERFSAQQFPDLHSELNLSSLELGDSALYFCASSDWTSGGTTDTQYFGPGTRLTVL.

The chain carries TRBV7-3 and TRBJ2-2; D might be TRBD2 (6 bases). The CDR3 is made up of 16 amino acids. Germline V gene data show CDR1 as SGHTA and CDR2 as FQGTGA. V dropped 5 bases and J dropped 5 bases, with 18 bases sitting between them. The CDR3 DNA is TGTGCCAGCAGCCCCCGTTCACAGGCGGGAACCGGGGAGCTGTTTTTT. This codes for CASSPRSQAGTGELFF.

This clone has a single count. The chain carries TRBV5-1 and TRBJ2-5, with D perhaps being TRBD1 or TRBD2 (6 bases each). Trimming removed 0 bases at V and 2 bases at J, with 8 bases between. The germline gives CDR1 SGHRS, CDR2 YFSETQ. The CDR3 is made up of 14 amino acids. CDR3 sequence: CASSLGGGQETQYF. Written as DNA, the CDR3 is TGCGCCAGCAGCTTGGGAGGGGGGCAAGAGACCCAGTACTTC. Complete variable domain (other parts from reference TRBV5-1 and TRBJ2-5): KAGVTQTPRYLIKTRGQQVTLSCSPISGHRSVSWYQQTPGQGLQFLFEYFSETQRNKGNFPGRFSGRQFSNSRSEMNVSTLELGDSALYLCASSLGGGQETQYFGPGTRLLVL.

The rearrangement uses TRBV7-9 and TRBJ1-3, with D perhaps matching TRBD1 (5 bases). The germline V gene has CDR1 SEHNR and CDR2 FQNEAQ (reference sequence). Trimming removed 5 bases from V and 0 bases from J, with 14 bases in between. The CDR3 has 16 residues. The CDR3 here is CASSRTTGRSGNTIYF. DNA for the CDR3: TGTGCCAGCAGCCGGACAACAGGACGCTCTGGAAACACCATATATTTT.

This clone was seen a few times. The chain has TRBV2 and TRBJ1-1, with D possibly TRBD1 on 5 matching bases. V lost 5 bases and J lost 10, with 35 bases in between. The CDR3 has 19 amino acids. Germline V gene data show CDR1 as SNHLY and CDR2 as FYNNEI. As DNA, the CDR3 is TGTGCCAGCAGTTACAGTCCTACGGGGGTGGAGCGCGGGGGTCAAAGAGCTTTCTTT. It specifies CASSYSPTGVERGGQRAFF.

V is TRBV5-4 and J is TRBJ1-2; D not resolved. The V gene lost 4 bases and the J gene lost 6 bases, with 16 bases spanning the gap. The CDR3 is 14 amino acids. The germline V gene encodes CDR1 SGHNT and CDR2 YYREEE (reference sequence). This chain's CDR3 is CASSTPGLPHGYTF. CDR3 in DNA: TGTGCCAGCAGCACTCCGGGATTACCCCATGGCTACACCTTC.

The V and J genes are TRBV7-9 and TRBJ2-7; 7 nucleotides align to TRBD1. The CDR3 loop spans 14 amino acids. Trimming cost V 4 bases and J 3 bases; bases outside gene matches: 6. Germline values: CDR1 SEHNR, CDR2 FQNEAQ (reference sequence). CDR3: CASSSPGTDYEQYF. CDR3 sequence (DNA): TGTGCCAGCAGCTCCCCCGGGACAGACTACGAGCAGTACTTC.

The sample holds one count of this clone. The chain has TRBV25-1 and TRBJ2-7; 8 nucleotides match TRBD1. The CDR3 is 16 amino acids. CDR1 is MGHDK, CDR2 SYGVNS, per germline. After removal of 1 base from V and 5 bases from J, the junction contained 10 bases not matched to a gene. The CDR3 loop is CASSEFWAGGVDEQYF. CDR3 DNA sequence: TGTGCCAGCAGTGAATTTTGGGCAGGGGGCGTCGACGAGCAGTACTTC.

The CDR3 bases are TGTGCCAGCAGCGAACAGGGGGGGAGGGGAGGGGGTAGTGAGCAGTTCTTC. It yields the protein CASSEQGGRGGGSEQFF. This chain connects TRBV11-1 to TRBJ2-1; D possibly corresponds to TRBD1 (8 bases). Trimming pared 5 bases from V and 9 bases from J, leaving 26 bases between. This CDR3 spans 17 amino acids. Germline CDR1 reads SGHAT; CDR2 reads FQDESV (reference sequence).

The chain is built from TRBV6-5 and TRBJ2-7, with 9 bases matching TRBD1. The V gene's germline CDR1 is MNHEY and CDR2 SVGAGI. The CDR3 is 15 amino acids. After removal of 5 bases from V and 3 bases from J, the junction contained 8 bases not matched to a gene. The CDR3 DNA follows: TGTGCCAGCAGTCGAGGTGGGACAGGGTACTACGAGCAGTACTTC. Protein product: CASSRGGTGYYEQYF.

The rearrangement joins TRBV18 to TRBJ2-2, with D maybe TRBD1 (6 bases). The germline V gene has CDR1 KGHSH and CDR2 LQKENI. This CDR3 has 11 residues. Trimming removed 8 bases at V and 7 bases at J, with 8 bases between. The CDR3 reads CASADSGELFF. CDR3 in DNA: TGTGCCAGCGCGGACAGCGGGGAGCTGTTTTTT.

This chain connects TRBV18 to TRBJ1-5; D perhaps matches TRBD1 (5 bases). This CDR3 has 14 residues. The germline V gene encodes CDR1 KGHSH and CDR2 LQKENI. V lost 3 bases and J lost 5, with 11 bases in between. The CDR3 DNA follows: TGTGCCAGCTCACCTCAGGGATCGGATCAGCCCCAGCATTTT. It codes for CASSPQGSDQPQHF. Using reference TRBV18 and TRBJ1-5 for the parts outside the CDR3, the full variable domain is NAGVMQNPRHLVRRRGQEARLRCSPMKGHSHVYWYRQLPEEGLKFMVYLQKENIIDESGMPKERFSAEFPKEGPSILRIQQVVRGDSAAYFCASSPQGSDQPQHFGDGTRLSIL.

With respect to this clone: Other DNA sequences in this sample translate to the same CDR3. The chain has TRBV5-5 and TRBJ2-1; D not resolved. CDR3 length: 13 amino acids. CDR1 is SGHKS and CDR2 is YYEKEE in the germline V gene (reference sequence). V was trimmed by 4 bases and J by 5 bases, leaving 10 bases between them. DNA for the CDR3: TGTGCCAGCAGCCTCGGGCCCGACAATGAGCAGTTCTTC. Translating gives CASSLGPDNEQFF.

This clone came up a few times. V gene TRBV30 combines with J gene TRBJ2-7; 8 positions agree with TRBD1. Trimming at V came to 4 bases and at J to 0 bases, leaving 11 bases not matched to a gene. This CDR3 comprises 16 residues. The germline CDR1 and CDR2 sequences are GTSNPN and SVGIG (reference sequence). The CDR3 reads CAWKPSNRGFSYEQYF. The CDR3 nucleotides are TGTGCCTGGAAACCCTCAAACAGGGGGTTCTCCTACGAGCAGTACTTC.

The V and J genes are TRBV5-1 and TRBJ2-2, with 7 bases aligning to TRBD1. The germline V gene encodes CDR1 SGHRS and CDR2 YFSETQ. This CDR3 has 19 residues. V lost 0 bases, J lost 0 bases, and 11 bases stayed unmatched. In DNA, the CDR3 is TGCGCCAGCAGCTTGGTGGGGACGGGGACAGCAACGAACACCGGGGAGCTGTTTTTT. As protein: CASSLVGTGTATNTGELFF. Drawing the rest from reference TRBV5-1 and TRBJ2-2, the complete variable domain is KAGVTQTPRYLIKTRGQQVTLSCSPISGHRSVSWYQQTPGQGLQFLFEYFSETQRNKGNFPGRFSGRQFSNSRSEMNVSTLELGDSALYLCASSLVGTGTATNTGELFFGEGSRLTVL.

The chain carries TRBV4-2 and TRBJ2-7; tentatively, D is TRBD1 or TRBD2 (5 bases each). With 0 bases removed from V and 7 bases from J, the gap between germline ends came to 13 bases. Germline CDR1 reads LGHNA; CDR2 reads YNFKEQ. The CDR3 loop spans 14 amino acids. CDR3 sequence (DNA): TGTGCCAGCAGCCAAGATAAAGGGACGGGGGAGCAGTACTTC. This gives the protein CASSQDKGTGEQYF.

The rearrangement links TRBV5-4 to TRBJ1-3; 7 bases are shared with TRBD1. CDR1 SGHNT and CDR2 YYREEE come from the germline V gene (reference sequence). The CDR3 extends over 15 amino acids. V was clipped by 4 bases and J by 4 bases; unmatched bases: 8. The CDR3 loop reads CASSPDNRGGNTIYF. CDR3 coding DNA: TGTGCCAGCAGCCCCGACAACAGGGGCGGAAACACCATATATTTT.

By share, this clone counts as medium-sized (0.01 to 0.1%). For the CDR3, the DNA is TGTGCCAGTAGTATACGGCGGACCCTCCAAGAGACCCAGTACTTC. Its protein is CASSIRRTLQETQYF. The chain links TRBV19 to TRBJ2-5; no firm D call. V was shortened by 2 bases and J by 1 base, with 11 bases between the two germline ends. The CDR3 is made up of 15 amino acids. CDR1 is LNHDA and CDR2 is SQIVND in the germline V gene (reference sequence).

This chain uses TRBV27 with TRBJ2-3; the match to TRBD1 covers 7 bases. Germline lookup yields CDR1 MNHEY and CDR2 SMNVEV (reference sequence). This CDR3 is built from 14 residues. Trimming cost V 6 bases and J 2 bases; bases outside gene matches: 5. CDR3 sequence: CASSSGQPTDTQYF. CDR3 sequence (DNA): TGTGCCAGCAGCTCGGGACAGCCCACAGATACGCAGTATTTT.

The chain joins TRBV20-1 to TRBJ2-7, with 7 bases fitting TRBD2. J was trimmed by 12 bases and V by 4 bases; bases with no gene match: 9. In germline, CDR1 is DFQATT, CDR2 SNEGSKA (reference sequence). This CDR3 region has 11 residues. The CDR3 coding sequence is TGCAGTGCTAACCTTGACGGGAGGTGGTACTTC. Translation gives CSANLDGRWYF.